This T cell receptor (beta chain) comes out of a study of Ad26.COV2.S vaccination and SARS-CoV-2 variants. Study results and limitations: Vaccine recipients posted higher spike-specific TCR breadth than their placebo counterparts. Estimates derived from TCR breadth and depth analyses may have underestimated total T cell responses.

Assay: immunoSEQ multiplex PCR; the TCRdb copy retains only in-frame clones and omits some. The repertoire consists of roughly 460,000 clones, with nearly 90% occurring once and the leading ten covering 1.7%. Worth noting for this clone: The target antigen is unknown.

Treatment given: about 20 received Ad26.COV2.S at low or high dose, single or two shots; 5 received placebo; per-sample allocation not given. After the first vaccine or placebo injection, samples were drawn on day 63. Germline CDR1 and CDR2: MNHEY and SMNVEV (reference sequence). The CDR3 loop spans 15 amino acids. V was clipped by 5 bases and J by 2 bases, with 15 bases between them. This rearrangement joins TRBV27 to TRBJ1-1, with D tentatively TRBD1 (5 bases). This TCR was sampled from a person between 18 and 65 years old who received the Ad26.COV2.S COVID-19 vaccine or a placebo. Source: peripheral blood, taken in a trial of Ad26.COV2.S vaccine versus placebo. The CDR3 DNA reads TGTGCCAGCAGTCCGACTCCTCAGGGTAACACTGAAGCTTTCTTT. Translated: CASSPTPQGNTEAFF.